Described below is a single T cell receptor (beta chain) sequence and its context. Its target is not known. This entry belongs to a study of T cell responses to AZD1222 COVID-19 vaccine. Study-level results: After two AZD1222 doses, spike-specific TCR breadth and depth rose versus day 0. Among vaccine-associated CD4 TCRs, coverage spanned spike, with dominance at 160-218 and 743-854. Repertoire collection took place solely once the T cell response had peaked.

The V gene's germline CDR1 is LNHDA and CDR2 SQIVND (reference sequence). V was pared by 0 bases and J by 7 bases, with 16 bases between. The CDR3 consists of 17 residues. Profiled with immunoSEQ multiplex PCR; TCRdb holds only in-frame clones, not every one. Of roughly 200,000 clones listed, roughly 91% are singletons. The rearrangement uses TRBV19 and TRBJ1-6; D perhaps matches TRBD1 (6 bases). The sequencing used peripheral blood, collected on day 0 of MenACWY control vaccination. This receptor was identified in an adult in good health. In nucleotides, the CDR3 is TGTGCCAGTAGTATAGACTATTTGGCCAGGGGCAATTCACCCCTCCACTTT. Translation gives CASSIDYLARGNSPLHF.